Here is one TCR beta chain with its context. Its specificity is unknown. The assay was immunoSEQ multiplex PCR, and TCRdb's table has in-frame clones only and misses some. The sample comprises around 370,000 clones, around 83% of which are singletons, and roughly 3.3% rests with the top ten. This sample is drawn from a study of Ad26.COV2.S vaccination and SARS-CoV-2 variants. The wider study: Ad26.COV2.S given intramuscularly, once or twice 56 days apart. Findings and limits, study-wide: Following vaccination, spike-specific CD8+ and CD4+ T cell responses reportedly exhibited substantial breadth. An underestimation of total T cell responses may have resulted from the TCR breadth and depth analyses.

V shed 5 bases and J 4 bases; nucleotides not matched to a gene: 5. The CDR3 sequence is 14 residues long. CDR1 SGHAT and CDR2 FQNNGV come from the germline V gene. The treatment is: 15 to 20 received Ad26.COV2.S at low or high dose, single or two shots; 5 received placebo; per-sample allocation not given. Following the first vaccine or placebo injection, samples were taken on day 63. Wuhan-strain SARS-CoV-2 spike was expressed by the Ad26 vector that made up the vaccine. Sequenced here: peripheral blood, sampled in a trial of Ad26.COV2.S vaccine versus placebo. The rearrangement joins TRBV11-2 to TRBJ2-7, with 10 bases matching TRBD1. This receptor was identified in a person between 18 and 59 years old who received the Ad26.COV2.S COVID-19 vaccine or a placebo. The CDR3 region has the DNA TGTGCCAGCAGCCGGGACAGGGGCACTTACGAGCAGTACTTC. Its protein product is CASSRDRGTYEQYF.